The clone carrying this T cell receptor (beta chain) came up many times. Libraries for naive CD8 T cells, which were made from approximately 20,000 to 980,000 sorted cells, drew on 10%, 30% or 50% of the RNA. This entry belongs to a study of molecular identifiers for immune sequencing clone quantification. It was with previously described methods and listed TCR primers that bulk TCR libraries were made. TCRdb called the PCR reads again in MiXCR, with one record for every CDR3 protein. This sample has about half a million distinct CDR3 sequences; 20% to 25% occur once, and the top ten carry about 0.84%. Trimming at V came to 2 bases and at J to 2 bases, leaving 12 bases not matched to a gene. This CDR3 spans 17 amino acids. Germline assignment: CDR1 DFQATT and CDR2 SNEGSKA (reference sequence).

The TCR sequence derives from a human donor in good health. Some libraries in this study had Jurkat cell RNA spiked in. Source material: naive CD8+ T cells from blood, with Jurkat cell RNA spiked in. Subset denoted: FACS-sorted CD8+CD4-CCR7+CD45RA+ naive T cells. This chain links TRBV20-1 with TRBJ2-3; the match to TRBD2 covers 8 bases. The CDR3: CSARKSETSVDTDTQYF. CDR3 sequence (DNA): TGCAGTGCTAGAAAGAGCGAGACTAGCGTGGACACAGATACGCAGTATTTT.